These 14 T cell receptor beta chains came from one sample sequenced in a study of OX40 agonist ivuxolimab in advanced cancers. Only in-frame clones appear in the TCRdb table, and some are missing; sequencing was by immunoSEQ multiplex PCR. The table includes about 98,000 clones, 85% to 95% detected once. Sample: CD4+ or CD8+ T cells sorted from blood, taken in a trial of the OX40 agonist ivuxolimab. The receptors derive from an adult with an advanced solid tumor such as melanoma, head and neck, liver or kidney cancer.

The gene calls are TRBV7-4 and TRBJ2-1, with TRBD2 matching over 16 bases. The CDR3 sequence is 18 residues long. CDR1 is SGHVT, CDR2 SQSDAQ, per germline. Germline trimming cut 3 bases from V and 8 bases from J; bases unmatched to any gene: 10. CDR3 sequence (DNA): TGTGCCAGCAGCTTCTTTTGCGGGACTAGCGGGAGGGGCGATGAGCAGTTCTTC. Residues: CASSFFCGTSGRGDEQFF.

The chain employs TRBV11-3 and TRBJ2-1; D remains unclear. CDR3 length: 14 residues. V shed 3 bases and J shed 5 bases, with 11 bases lying between them. The germline V gene has CDR1 SGHNT and CDR2 YENEEA. The CDR3 DNA reads TGTGCCAGCAGCTTCGATCGGTATCACAATGAGCAGTTCTTC. Encoded protein: CASSFDRYHNEQFF.

This chain uses TRBV28 with TRBJ2-1; D possibly corresponds to TRBD2 (5 bases). The germline V and J ends were trimmed by 10 bases and 0 bases, with 19 bases remaining between them. This CDR3 has 16 residues. CDR1 MDHEN and CDR2 SYDVKM come from the germline V gene. Here the CDR3 reads CATISASTLSYNEQFF. The CDR3 DNA sequence: TGTGCCACTATTAGCGCCTCAACCCTCTCCTACAATGAGCAGTTCTTC.

The chain has TRBV7-8 and TRBJ2-7; the D gene is possibly TRBD2 (5 bases). The ends were cut back, 3 bases at V and 9 bases at J, with 15 bases in the middle. This CDR3 comprises 13 residues. Germline lookup yields CDR1 SGHVS and CDR2 FQNEAQ. Written as DNA, the CDR3 is TGTGCCAGCAGCTTCGCGGCCCGAGGAGGGCAGTACGTC. Protein sequence: CASSFAARGGQYV.

Written as DNA, the CDR3 is TGTGCCAGTCGCTGGGGGGCAGGTTCAAACACTGAAGCTTTCTTT. It translates to CASRWGAGSNTEAFF. This chain connects TRBV7-2 to TRBJ1-1, with D maybe TRBD1 (6 bases). The CDR3 is made up of 15 amino acids. V was cut by 9 bases and J by 2 bases, with 19 bases left in between. CDR1 is SGHTA and CDR2 is FQGNSA in the germline V gene.

The chain uses TRBV6-5 and TRBJ1-6; 8 nucleotides line up with TRBD1. After removal of 6 bases from V and 6 bases from J, the junction contained 7 bases not matched to a gene. Looked up from germline, CDR1 is MNHEY and CDR2 is SVGAGI. The CDR3 loop spans 15 amino acids. Here the CDR3 reads CASRSRDRSNSPLHF. CDR3 DNA: TGTGCCAGCAGAAGCCGGGACAGGAGTAATTCACCCCTCCACTTT.

This clone was recorded a few times. The chain joins TRBV2 to TRBJ1-1; D unresolved. The length of the CDR3 is 13 residues. Trimming stripped 6 bases from V and 1 base from J, with 9 bases between. Germline CDR1 and CDR2: SNHLY and FYNNEI. The CDR3 loop is CASRTEENTEAFF. The CDR3 DNA follows: TGTGCCAGCAGGACCGAGGAGAACACTGAAGCTTTCTTT. Using reference TRBV2 and TRBJ1-1 for the parts outside the CDR3, the full variable domain is EPEVTQTPSHQVTQMGQEVILRCVPISNHLYFYWYRQILGQKVEFLVSFYNNEISEKSEIFDDQFSVERPDGSNFTLKIRSTKLEDSAMYFCASRTEENTEAFFGQGTRLTVV.

V is TRBV6-5 and J is TRBJ1-1, with a tentative D call TRBD1 (5 bases). There are 14 residues in the CDR3. Between the trimmed V and J ends, which lost 6 bases and 2 bases, there was a span of 13 bases. Germline lookup yields CDR1 MNHEY and CDR2 SVGAGI. The CDR3 DNA sequence: TGTGCCAGCAGACTACCGGGGCAAAACACTGAAGCTTTCTTT. Protein sequence: CASRLPGQNTEAFF.

This rearrangement joins TRBV10-1 to TRBJ1-1, with 7 bases matching TRBD1. Germline values: CDR1 WNHNN, CDR2 SYGVQD (reference sequence). The CDR3 is made up of 17 amino acids. V lost 7 bases, J lost 1 base, and 15 bases stayed unmatched. The CDR3 DNA is TGCGCCAGCACACACCCCGGGACAGCGGGGGAGAACACTGAAGCTTTCTTT. This translates into CASTHPGTAGENTEAFF.

The chain combines TRBV6-6 with TRBJ1-5; D is unresolved. CDR1 and CDR2 (germline): MNHNY, SVGAGI (reference sequence). The CDR3 is made up of 13 amino acids. The V end was cut by 2 bases, the J end by 13 bases, with 15 bases between. CDR3 DNA: TGTGCCAGCAGTTACGGCACGGAGGGAACTCAGCATTTT. Its translation is CASSYGTEGTQHF.

The sample holds one count of this clone. The genes are TRBV6-5 and TRBJ1-6; a possible D gene is TRBD1 (6 bases). Germline values: CDR1 MNHEY, CDR2 SVGAGI. Deletions cut 6 bases from V and 8 bases from J, with 17 bases between. The CDR3 contains 15 residues. Here the CDR3 reads CASSHREGDYSPLHF. The CDR3 nucleotides are TGTGCCAGCAGCCACAGGGAGGGCGACTATTCACCCCTCCACTTT.

V usage is TRBV7-8 and J usage is TRBJ2-1; 14 nucleotides line up with TRBD2. The length of the CDR3 is 17 residues. The germline V gene encodes CDR1 SGHVS and CDR2 FQNEAQ. V lost 5 bases, J lost 5 bases, and 8 bases stayed unmatched. The CDR3 sequence: CASSMGLAGDGHNEQFF. CDR3 in DNA: TGTGCCAGCAGCATGGGACTAGCGGGAGATGGACACAATGAGCAGTTCTTC.

This chain links TRBV28 with TRBJ2-2, with D unclear. CDR3 length: 14 residues. The germline CDR1 and CDR2 sequences are MDHEN and SYDVKM. The V end was cut by 6 bases, the J end by 0 bases, with 8 bases between. CDR3 sequence (DNA): TGTGCCAGCAGCTTCGGCTCGAACACCGGGGAGCTGTTTTTT. Protein: CASSFGSNTGELFF. Based on the CDR3 plus reference TRBV28 and TRBJ2-2, the full variable domain is DVKVTQSSRYLVKRTGEKVFLECVQDMDHENMFWYRQDPGLGLRLIYFSYDVKMKEKGDIPEGYSVSREKKERFSLILESASTNQTSMYLCASSFGSNTGELFFGEGSRLTVL.

The rearrangement links TRBV28 to TRBJ1-2; no firm D call. V was pared by 1 base and J by 0 bases, with 6 bases between. Per the germline V gene, CDR1 is MDHEN and CDR2 is SYDVKM. This CDR3 has 14 residues. The CDR3 region is CASSLFQANYGYTF. The CDR3 region has the DNA TGTGCCAGCAGTTTATTCCAGGCTAACTATGGCTACACCTTC.